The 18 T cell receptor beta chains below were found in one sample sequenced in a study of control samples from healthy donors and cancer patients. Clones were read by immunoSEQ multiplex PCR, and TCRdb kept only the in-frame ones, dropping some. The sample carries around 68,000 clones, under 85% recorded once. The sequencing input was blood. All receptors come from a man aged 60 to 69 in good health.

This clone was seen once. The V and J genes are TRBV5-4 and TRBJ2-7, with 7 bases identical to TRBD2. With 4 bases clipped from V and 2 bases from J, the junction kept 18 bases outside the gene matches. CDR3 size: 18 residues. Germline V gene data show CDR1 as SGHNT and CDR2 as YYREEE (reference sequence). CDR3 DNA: TGTGCCAGCAGCGGGAGCGGGAACCAGTCCCTTACAACCTACGAGCAGTACTTC. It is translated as CASSGSGNQSLTTYEQYF.

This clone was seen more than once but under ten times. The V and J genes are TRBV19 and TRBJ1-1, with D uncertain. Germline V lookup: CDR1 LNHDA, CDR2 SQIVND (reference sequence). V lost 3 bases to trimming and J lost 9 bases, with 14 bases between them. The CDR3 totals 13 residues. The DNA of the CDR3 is TGTGCCAGTAGTATGTCGCGGGTCGAAAAAGCTTTCTTT. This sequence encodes CASSMSRVEKAFF.

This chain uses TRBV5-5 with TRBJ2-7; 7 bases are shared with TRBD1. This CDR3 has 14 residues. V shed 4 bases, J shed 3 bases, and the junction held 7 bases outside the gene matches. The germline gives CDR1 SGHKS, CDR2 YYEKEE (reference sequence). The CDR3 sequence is CASSLRQGGYEQYF. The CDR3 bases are TGTGCCAGCAGCCTGCGACAGGGCGGCTACGAGCAGTACTTC.

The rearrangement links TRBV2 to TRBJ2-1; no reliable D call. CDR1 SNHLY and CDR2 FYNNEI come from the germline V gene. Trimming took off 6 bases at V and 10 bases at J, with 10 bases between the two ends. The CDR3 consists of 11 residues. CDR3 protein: CASRQSWEQFF. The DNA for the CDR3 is TGTGCCAGCAGGCAGTCTTGGGAGCAGTTCTTC.

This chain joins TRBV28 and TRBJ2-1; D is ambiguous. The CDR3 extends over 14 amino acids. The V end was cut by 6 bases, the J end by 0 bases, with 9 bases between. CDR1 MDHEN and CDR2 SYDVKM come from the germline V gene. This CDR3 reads CASSSERSYNEQFF. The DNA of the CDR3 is TGTGCCAGCAGCTCCGAGCGCTCCTACAATGAGCAGTTCTTC.

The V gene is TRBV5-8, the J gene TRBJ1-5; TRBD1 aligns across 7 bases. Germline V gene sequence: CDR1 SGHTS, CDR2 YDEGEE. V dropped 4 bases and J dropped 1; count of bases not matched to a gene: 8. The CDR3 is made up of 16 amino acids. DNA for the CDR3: TGTGCCAGCAGCAAGGGACAGATCATAAGCAATCAGCCCCAGCATTTT. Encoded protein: CASSKGQIISNQPQHF.

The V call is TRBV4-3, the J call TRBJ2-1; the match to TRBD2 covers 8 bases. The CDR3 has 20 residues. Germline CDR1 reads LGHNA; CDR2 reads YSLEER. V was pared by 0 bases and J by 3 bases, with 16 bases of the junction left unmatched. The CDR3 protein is CASSQENSGLALEGYNEQFF. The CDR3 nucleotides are TGCGCCAGCAGCCAAGAAAATTCAGGACTAGCTCTAGAAGGCTACAATGAGCAGTTCTTC.

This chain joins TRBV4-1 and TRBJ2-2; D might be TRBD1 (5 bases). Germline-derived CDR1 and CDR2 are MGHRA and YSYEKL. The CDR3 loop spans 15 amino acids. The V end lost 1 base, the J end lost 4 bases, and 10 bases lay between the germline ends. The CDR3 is CASSQGAGRTGELFF. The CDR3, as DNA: TGCGCCAGCAGCCAAGGGGCAGGGCGCACCGGGGAGCTGTTTTTT.

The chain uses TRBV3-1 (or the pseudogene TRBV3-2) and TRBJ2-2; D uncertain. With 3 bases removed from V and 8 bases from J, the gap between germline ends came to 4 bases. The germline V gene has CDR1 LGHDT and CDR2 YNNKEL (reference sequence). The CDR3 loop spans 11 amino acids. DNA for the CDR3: TGTGCCAGCAGCCATTCAGGGGAGCTGTTTTTT. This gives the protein CASSHSGELFF.

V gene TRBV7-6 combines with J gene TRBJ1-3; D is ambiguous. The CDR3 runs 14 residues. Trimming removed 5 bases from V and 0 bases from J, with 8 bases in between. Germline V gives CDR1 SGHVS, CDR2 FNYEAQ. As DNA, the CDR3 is TGTGCCAGCAGCCCACAGAGCTCTGGAAACACCATATATTTT. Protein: CASSPQSSGNTIYF.

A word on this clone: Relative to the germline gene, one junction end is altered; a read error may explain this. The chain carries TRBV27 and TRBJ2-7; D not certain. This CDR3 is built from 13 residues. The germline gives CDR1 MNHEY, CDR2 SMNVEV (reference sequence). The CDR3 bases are TGTGCCAGCAGTTCTTGGGATCTCTACGGGCAGTACTTC. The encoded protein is CASSSWDLYGQYF.

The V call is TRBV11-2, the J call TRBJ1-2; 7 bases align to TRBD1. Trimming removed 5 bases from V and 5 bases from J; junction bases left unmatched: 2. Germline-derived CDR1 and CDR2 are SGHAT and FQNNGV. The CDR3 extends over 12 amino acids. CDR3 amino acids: CASSLQGYGYTF. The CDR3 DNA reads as TGTGCCAGCAGCCTACAGGGGTATGGCTACACCTTC.

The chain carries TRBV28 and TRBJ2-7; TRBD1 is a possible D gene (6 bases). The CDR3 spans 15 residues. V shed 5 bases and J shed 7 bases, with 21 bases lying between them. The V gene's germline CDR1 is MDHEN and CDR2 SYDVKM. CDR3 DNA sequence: TGTGCCAGCAGTCCCATAAACAGGGCTACTCAAGAGCAGTACTTC. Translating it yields CASSPINRATQEQYF.

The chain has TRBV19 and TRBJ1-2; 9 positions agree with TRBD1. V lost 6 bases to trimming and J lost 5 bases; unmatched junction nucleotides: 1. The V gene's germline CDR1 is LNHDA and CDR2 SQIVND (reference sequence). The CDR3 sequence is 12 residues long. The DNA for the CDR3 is TGTGCCAGTAGCGACAGGGGGTATGGCTACACCTTC. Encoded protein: CASSDRGYGYTF.

The CDR3 DNA reads TGTGCCAGCAGCTTAGTTTCGGGACTAATCTACGAGCAGTACTTC. It codes for CASSLVSGLIYEQYF. V usage is TRBV7-2 and J usage is TRBJ2-7; 7 bases fit TRBD2. The CDR3 contains 15 residues. The junction had 6 bases not matched to a gene; V was cut back by 1 base and J by 3 bases. CDR1 is SGHTA, CDR2 FQGNSA, per germline.

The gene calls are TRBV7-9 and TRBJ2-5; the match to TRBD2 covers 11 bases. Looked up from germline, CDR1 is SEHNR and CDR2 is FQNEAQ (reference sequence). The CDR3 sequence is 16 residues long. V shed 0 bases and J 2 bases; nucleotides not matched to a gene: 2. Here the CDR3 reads CASSLAGTSGQETQYF. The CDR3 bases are TGTGCCAGCAGCTTAGCGGGGACTAGCGGTCAAGAGACCCAGTACTTC. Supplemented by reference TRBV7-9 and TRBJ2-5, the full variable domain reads DTGVSQNPRHKITKRGQNVTFRCDPISEHNRLYWYRQTLGQGPEFLTYFQNEAQLEKSRLLSDRFSAERPKGSFSTLEIQRTEQGDSAMYLCASSLAGTSGQETQYFGPGTRLLVL.

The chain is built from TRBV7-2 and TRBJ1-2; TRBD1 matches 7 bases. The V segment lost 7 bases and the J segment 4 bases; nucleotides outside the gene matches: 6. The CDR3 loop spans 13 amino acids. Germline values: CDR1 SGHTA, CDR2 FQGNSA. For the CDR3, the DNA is TGTGCCAGCAACCCACAGGGGCTCTATGGCTACACCTTC. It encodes CASNPQGLYGYTF.

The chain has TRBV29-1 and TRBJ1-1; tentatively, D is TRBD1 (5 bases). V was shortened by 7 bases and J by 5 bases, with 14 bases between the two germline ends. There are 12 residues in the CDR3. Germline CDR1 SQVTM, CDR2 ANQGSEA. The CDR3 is CSGGDGTTEAFF. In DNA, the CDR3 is TGCAGCGGGGGGGACGGTACAACTGAAGCTTTCTTT.